This entry is about one TCR beta chain. The same CDR3 can be traced to other DNA sequences in this sample. Libraries were prepared by immunoSEQ multiplex PCR; TCRdb keeps only in-frame clonotypes and omits some of them. The sample holds more than 95,000 clones, more than 60% seen once. This record comes from a study of blood T cell repertoires in COVID-19. V lost 3 bases and J lost 1, with 6 bases in between. Per the germline V gene, CDR1 is MNHEY and CDR2 is SVGAGI. The CDR3 spans 13 residues. The gene calls are TRBV6-5 and TRBJ1-1; D is uncertain. Sequencing used peripheral blood. The source of this sequence is a middle-aged man with acute or convalescent COVID-19. DNA for the CDR3: TGTGCCAGCAGTTATGGCCAGAACACTGAAGCTTTCTTT. It specifies CASSYGQNTEAFF.